This TCR beta chain was identified in a study of tumor-infiltrating lymphocytes in primary liver carcinoma. On the study more broadly: Each of the samples returned roughly 3.65 to 7.5 million productive TCRbeta reads (a yield similar across tissue types).

Co-extracted RNA and DNA came from roughly 20-30 mg of unsorted bulk tissue. The sampling covered five separate regions of each tumor. The germline CDR1 and CDR2 sequences are LNHDA and SQIVND (reference sequence). V lost 9 bases to trimming and J lost 5 bases, with 14 bases between them. CDR3 size: 13 residues. This clonotype was detected a few times. As yet, its antigen is unknown. A primer in the constant region served to generate TCR beta cDNA from about 480 ng of total RNA. Amplification in three nested multiplex PCR rounds with slightly modified ARM-PCR gave rise to TCR beta libraries. Both of the initial two PCR rounds ran for around 9 cycles and employed TRBV1-TRBV30 forward primers alongside a C-beta reverse primer. TCRdb fed the multiplex PCR reads into MiXCR, producing one record per CDR3 protein. The sample consists of about 120,000 distinct CDR3 sequences, around 60% of them appearing once.

General study findings and limits: When set against blood, tumors had a significantly higher top-250-clone fraction (p = 0.039).

The sequence came from a woman aged 55-70 years with primary liver carcinoma and hepatitis B virus infection. The specimen was liver tumor tissue from sampling region 1. The sample's subset: tumor region T1, superior pole. The chain couples TRBV19 to TRBJ2-1; possible D gene TRBD1, 5 bases. CDR3 residues: CASAGLGDNEQFF. The CDR3 nucleotides read TGTGCCAGCGCAGGGTTGGGCGACAATGAGCAGTTCTTC.